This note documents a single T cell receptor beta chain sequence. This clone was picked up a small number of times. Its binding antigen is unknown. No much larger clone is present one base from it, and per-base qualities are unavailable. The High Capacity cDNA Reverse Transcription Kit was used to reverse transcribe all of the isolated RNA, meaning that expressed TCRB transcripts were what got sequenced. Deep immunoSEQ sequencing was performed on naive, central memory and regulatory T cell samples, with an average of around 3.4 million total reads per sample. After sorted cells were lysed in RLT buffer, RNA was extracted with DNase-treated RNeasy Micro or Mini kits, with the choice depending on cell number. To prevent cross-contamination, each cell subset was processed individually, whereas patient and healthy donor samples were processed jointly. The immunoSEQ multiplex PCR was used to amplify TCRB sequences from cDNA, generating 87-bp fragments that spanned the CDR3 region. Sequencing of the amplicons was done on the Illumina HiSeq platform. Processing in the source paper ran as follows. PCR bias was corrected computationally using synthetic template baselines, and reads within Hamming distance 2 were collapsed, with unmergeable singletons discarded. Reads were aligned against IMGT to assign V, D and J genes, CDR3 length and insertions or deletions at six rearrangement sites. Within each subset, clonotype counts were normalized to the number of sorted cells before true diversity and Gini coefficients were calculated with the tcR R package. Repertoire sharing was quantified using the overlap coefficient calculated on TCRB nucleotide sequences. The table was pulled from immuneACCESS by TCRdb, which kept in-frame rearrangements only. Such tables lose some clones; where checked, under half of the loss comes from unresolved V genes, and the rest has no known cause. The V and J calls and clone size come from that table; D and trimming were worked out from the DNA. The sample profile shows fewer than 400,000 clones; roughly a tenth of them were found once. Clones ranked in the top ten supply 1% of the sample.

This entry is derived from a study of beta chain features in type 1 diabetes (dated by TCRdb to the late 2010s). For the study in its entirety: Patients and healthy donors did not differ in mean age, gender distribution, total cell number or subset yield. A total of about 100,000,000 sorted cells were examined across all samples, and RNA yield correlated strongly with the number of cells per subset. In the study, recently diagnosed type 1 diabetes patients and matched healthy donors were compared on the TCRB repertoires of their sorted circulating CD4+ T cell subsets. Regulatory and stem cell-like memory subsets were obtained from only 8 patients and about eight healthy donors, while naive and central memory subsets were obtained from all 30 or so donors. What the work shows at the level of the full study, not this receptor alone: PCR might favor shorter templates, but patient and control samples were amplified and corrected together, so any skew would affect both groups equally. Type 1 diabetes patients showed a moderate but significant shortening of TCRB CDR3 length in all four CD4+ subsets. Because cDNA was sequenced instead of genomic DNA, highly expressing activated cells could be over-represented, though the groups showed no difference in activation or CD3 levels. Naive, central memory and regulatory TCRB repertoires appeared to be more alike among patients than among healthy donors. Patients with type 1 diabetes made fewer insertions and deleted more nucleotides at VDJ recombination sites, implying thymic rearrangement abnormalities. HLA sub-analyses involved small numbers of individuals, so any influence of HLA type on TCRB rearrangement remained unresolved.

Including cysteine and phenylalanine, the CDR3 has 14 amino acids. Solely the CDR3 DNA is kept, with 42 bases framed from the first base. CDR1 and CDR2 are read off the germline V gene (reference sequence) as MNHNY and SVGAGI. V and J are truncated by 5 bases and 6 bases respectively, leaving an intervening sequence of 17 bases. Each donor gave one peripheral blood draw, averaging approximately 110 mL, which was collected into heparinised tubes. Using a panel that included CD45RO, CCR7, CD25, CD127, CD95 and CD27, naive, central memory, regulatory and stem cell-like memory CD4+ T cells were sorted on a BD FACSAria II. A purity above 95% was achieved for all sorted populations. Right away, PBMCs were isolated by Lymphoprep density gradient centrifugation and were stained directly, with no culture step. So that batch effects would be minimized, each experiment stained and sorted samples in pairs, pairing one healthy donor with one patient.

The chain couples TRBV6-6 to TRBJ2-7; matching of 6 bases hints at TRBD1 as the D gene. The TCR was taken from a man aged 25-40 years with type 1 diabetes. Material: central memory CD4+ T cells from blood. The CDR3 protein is CASSTNYRASEQYF. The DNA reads TGTGCCAGCAGTACGAACTACAGGGCTAGCGAGCAGTACTTC.